This T cell receptor beta chain is drawn from a study of cytomegalovirus exposure and HLA in healthy donors. From germline, CDR1 is MGHDK and CDR2 SYGVNS. The CDR3 spans 16 residues. The V end lost 3 bases, the J end lost 0 bases, and 11 bases lay between the germline ends. The PCR employed 60 Vbeta primers together with 13 Jbeta primers. The repertoire was sequenced with immunoSEQ multiplex PCR; TCRdb's copy has only in-frame clones and lacks some. Of 200,000 to 250,000 clones listed, around 85% are singletons. While unrecorded immune exposures were likely, the donors were nominally healthy when sampled. Study conclusions and caveats: Previously analyzed data showed that most TCR beta V segments were productive at a frequency of about 87% or about 30%. The study labeled 150 to 200 TCR beta chains cytomegalovirus-associated. Highest at DRB1 and lowest at HLA-C, TCR association rates differed among HLA loci in a later analysis.

As to this clone: Antigen unknown.

The clonotype originates from a human donor in good health. The sample comprised PBMCs. The rearrangement links TRBV25-1 to TRBJ1-4; D call uncertain. CDR3 DNA: TGTGCCAGCAGTGAGGATCGCGGAGCAACTAATGAAAAACTGTTTTTT. Protein: CASSEDRGATNEKLFF.